A single count supports the clone carrying this T cell receptor (beta chain). The CDR3 runs 13 residues. CDR1 and CDR2 (germline): MGHRA, YSYEKL. V shed 0 bases and J shed 15 bases, with 15 bases lying between them. The data were obtained in a study of blood T cell repertoires in COVID-19. Here immunoSEQ multiplex PCR was the method, and the copy in TCRdb shows in-frame clones only, minus some. There are 95,000 to 100,000 clones in the sample; 85% occur only once, and about 1.7% lies in the top ten. This clonotype was sampled from a woman between 70 and 85 years old with active or convalescent COVID-19. V gene TRBV4-1 combines with J gene TRBJ2-1, with D perhaps matching TRBD2 (6 bases). Specimen: peripheral blood. The CDR3 is CASSQDRRDHPFF. The CDR3 DNA reads TGCGCCAGCAGCCAAGATCGGCGGGACCACCCGTTCTTC.